The 12 T cell receptor beta chains reported below all come from one sample, sequenced in a study of cytomegalovirus exposure and HLA in healthy donors. Both 60 Vbeta primers and 13 Jbeta primers went into the PCR. Sequencing was performed with immunoSEQ multiplex PCR; in TCRdb, only in-frame clones are kept and a portion is missing. The table lists fewer than 150,000 clones, roughly 70% of them singletons. Specimen: PBMCs. These receptors all stem from a man between 40 and 49 years old in good health and CMV-seronegative.

The CDR3 protein is CASSQSRTGTGELFF. The CDR3 bases are TGCGCCAGCAGCCAATCCCGCACTGGCACCGGGGAGCTGTTTTTT. V gene TRBV4-3 combines with J gene TRBJ2-2; D not certain. Per the germline V gene, CDR1 is LGHNA and CDR2 is YSLEER. This CDR3 has 15 amino acids. The V end was cut by 2 bases, the J end by 4 bases, with 11 bases between.

V usage is TRBV5-1 and J usage is TRBJ2-3; 10 nucleotides match TRBD2. The CDR3 is made up of 16 amino acids. V lost 2 bases and J lost 3; bases outside the gene matches: 6. From germline, CDR1 is SGHRS and CDR2 YFSETQ. CDR3 sequence reads: CASSFSLAGDTDTQYF. The DNA for the CDR3 is TGCGCCAGCAGCTTTAGTCTAGCGGGGGATACAGATACGCAGTATTTT. Looking up the rest from reference TRBV5-1 and TRBJ2-3 gives the full variable domain: KAGVTQTPRYLIKTRGQQVTLSCSPISGHRSVSWYQQTPGQGLQFLFEYFSETQRNKGNFPGRFSGRQFSNSRSEMNVSTLELGDSALYLCASSFSLAGDTDTQYFGPGTRLTVL.

The rearrangement joins TRBV28 to TRBJ2-7, with D unresolved. This CDR3 is built from 14 residues. The V gene lost 2 bases and the J gene lost 6 bases, with 14 bases spanning the gap. The germline V gene has CDR1 MDHEN and CDR2 SYDVKM. CDR3 sequence: CASSLVPLPGEQYF. In nucleotides, the CDR3 is TGTGCCAGCAGTTTAGTCCCCCTCCCGGGCGAGCAGTACTTC.

This clone showed up just a few times. CDR3 amino acids: CASSPQAGVADEQFF. The CDR3, as DNA: TGTGCCAGCTCACCACAGGCGGGGGTGGCTGATGAGCAGTTCTTC. The chain has TRBV18 and TRBJ2-1, with TRBD2 matching over 7 bases. V lost 1 base, J lost 8 bases, and 8 bases stayed unmatched. The CDR3 covers 15 residues. Germline CDR1 is KGHSH and CDR2 is LQKENI.

J is TRBJ2-2 and V is TRBV19; 13 bases agree with TRBD2. Germline V gene data show CDR1 as LNHDA and CDR2 as SQIVND (reference sequence). Unmatched junction bases numbered 8, after V lost 2 bases and J lost 5 bases. The CDR3 spans 18 residues. The CDR3 loop is CASSIYTSGRVETGELFF. In DNA, the CDR3 is TGTGCCAGTAGTATATATACTAGCGGGAGGGTTGAAACCGGGGAGCTGTTTTTT. Supplemented by reference TRBV19 and TRBJ2-2, the full variable domain reads DGGITQSPKYLFRKEGQNVTLSCEQNLNHDAMYWYRQDPGQGLRLIYYSQIVNDFQKGDIAEGYSVSREKKESFPLTVTSAQKNPTAFYLCASSIYTSGRVETGELFFGEGSRLTVL.

This rearrangement joins TRBV4-1 to TRBJ2-2, with D uncertain. Germline values: CDR1 MGHRA, CDR2 YSYEKL. Deletions cut 1 base from V and 7 bases from J, with 10 bases between. The CDR3 spans 14 residues. In DNA form, the CDR3 reads TGCGCCAGCAGCCAAGTCTCGTTCGGCGGGGAGCTGTTTTTT. Its translation: CASSQVSFGGELFF.

CDR3 sequence (DNA): TGCGCCAGCAGCCGTCTCTATACGGGGGGCGGGAACACTGAAGCTTTCTTT. Protein product: CASSRLYTGGGNTEAFF. This chain uses TRBV4-1 with TRBJ1-1, with a tentative D call TRBD1 (6 bases). Germline values: CDR1 MGHRA, CDR2 YSYEKL. CDR3 length equals 17 residues. Trimming removed 4 bases from V and 1 base from J, with 19 bases in between.

The gene calls are TRBV2 and TRBJ2-7; possible D gene TRBD2, 6 bases. V was shortened by 4 bases and J by 6 bases, with 13 bases between the two germline ends. This CDR3 has 13 amino acids. CDR1 SNHLY and CDR2 FYNNEI come from the germline V gene. The CDR3 DNA reads as TGTGCCAGCAGTGCGGGACTTAGGGGCGAGCAGTACTTC. As protein: CASSAGLRGEQYF.

The chain has TRBV6-6 and TRBJ2-7; 8 bases fit TRBD2. V trimming: 6 bases; J trimming: 3 bases; junction bases outside the gene matches: 4. This CDR3 region has 13 residues. From germline, CDR1 is MNHNY and CDR2 SVGAGI (reference sequence). The CDR3 loop is CASSTGGDYEQYF. The CDR3 DNA follows: TGTGCCAGCAGCACCGGGGGGGACTACGAGCAGTACTTC.

The gene calls are TRBV27 and TRBJ1-2; the match to TRBD1 covers 7 bases. CDR3 size: 14 residues. V gave up 8 bases and J gave up 4 bases; unmatched junction bases: 10. The germline V gene has CDR1 MNHEY and CDR2 SMNVEV (reference sequence). The CDR3 protein is CASGLQGSGYGYTF. The CDR3 nucleotides read TGTGCCAGCGGATTACAGGGGTCGGGCTATGGCTACACCTTC.

The chain is built from TRBV19 and TRBJ1-4; D is perhaps TRBD1 (6 bases). From germline, CDR1 is LNHDA and CDR2 SQIVND (reference sequence). The CDR3 contains 15 residues. Trimming took off 6 bases at V and 10 bases at J, with 21 bases between the two ends. The CDR3 region has the DNA TGTGCCAGTAGCCGAGATCACAGGGTATCAGGAAAACTGTTTTTT. Its translation is CASSRDHRVSGKLFF.

The chain is built from TRBV30 and TRBJ2-3; D is perhaps TRBD1 (6 bases). Germline values: CDR1 GTSNPN, CDR2 SVGIG (reference sequence). V shed 4 bases and J shed 2 bases, with 13 bases lying between them. The CDR3 is 14 residues long. The CDR3 protein is CAWTSGTNTDTQYF. The CDR3 DNA sequence: TGTGCCTGGACATCCGGGACAAACACAGATACGCAGTATTTT.